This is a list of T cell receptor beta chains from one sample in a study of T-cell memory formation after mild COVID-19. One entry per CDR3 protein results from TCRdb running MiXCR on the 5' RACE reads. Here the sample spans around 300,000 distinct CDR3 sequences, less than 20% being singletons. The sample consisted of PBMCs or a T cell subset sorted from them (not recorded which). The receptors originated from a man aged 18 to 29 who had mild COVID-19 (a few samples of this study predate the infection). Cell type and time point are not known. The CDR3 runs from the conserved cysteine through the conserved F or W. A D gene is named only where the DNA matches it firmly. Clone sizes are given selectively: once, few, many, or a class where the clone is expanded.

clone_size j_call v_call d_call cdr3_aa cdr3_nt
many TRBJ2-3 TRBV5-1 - CASSLGGSDTQYF TGCGCCAGCAGCTTGGGCGGTTCAGATACGCAGTATTTT
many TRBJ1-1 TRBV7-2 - CASSLAGASTEAFF TGTGCCAGCAGCCTGGCAGGGGCAAGCACTGAAGCTTTCTTT
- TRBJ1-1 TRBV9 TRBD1 CASSSDRGETAFF TGTGCCAGCAGCTCCGACAGGGGGGAGACAGCTTTCTTT
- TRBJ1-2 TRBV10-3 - CAISEKSVSRDYGYTF TGTGCCATCAGTGAAAAATCGGTCTCAAGGGACTATGGCTACACCTTC
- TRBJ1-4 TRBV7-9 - CASSSRQANEKLFF TGTGCCAGCAGCTCTAGACAGGCAAATGAAAAACTGTTTTTT
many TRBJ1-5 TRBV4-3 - CASSQDLATNQPQHF TGCGCCAGCAGCCAAGATTTGGCCACCAATCAGCCCCAGCATTTT
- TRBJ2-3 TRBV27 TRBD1 CASNGRGHPDTQYF TGTGCCAGCAACGGCAGGGGGCATCCAGATACGCAGTATTTT
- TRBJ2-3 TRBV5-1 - CASRGGAADTQYF TGCGCCAGCAGGGGAGGTGCGGCAGATACGCAGTATTTT
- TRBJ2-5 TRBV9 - CASSVEGGPLQGGTQYF TGTGCCAGCAGCGTAGAGGGGGGACCCCTTCAGGGGGGGACCCAGTACTTC
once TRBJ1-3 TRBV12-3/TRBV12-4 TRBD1 CASSSSPTGGSTGNTIYF TGTGCCAGCAGTTCGAGCCCTACAGGGGGCAGTACTGGAAACACCATATATTTT
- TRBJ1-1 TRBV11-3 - CASSLDRGKDLNTEAFF TGTGCCAGCAGCTTAGATCGGGGAAAAGACCTTAACACTGAAGCTTTCTTT
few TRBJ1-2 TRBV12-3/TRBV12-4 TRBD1 CASSPSQGVGYTF TGTGCCAGCAGTCCATCTCAGGGGGTTGGCTACACCTTC
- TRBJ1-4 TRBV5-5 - CASIRSATNEKLFF TGTGCCAGCATCCGAAGTGCAACTAATGAAAAACTGTTTTTT
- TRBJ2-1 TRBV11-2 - CASSLALEIAYNEQFF TGTGCCAGCAGCTTAGCTCTAGAAATTGCCTACAATGAGCAGTTCTTC
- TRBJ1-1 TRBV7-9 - CASSLGGGATEAFF TGTGCCAGCAGCTTAGGAGGGGGGGCCACTGAAGCTTTCTTT
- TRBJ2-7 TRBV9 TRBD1 CASSVAGGQGDYEQYF TGTGCCAGCAGCGTAGCTGGGGGACAGGGGGACTACGAGCAGTACTTC
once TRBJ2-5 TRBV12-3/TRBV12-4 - CASSLGRPPQETQYF TGTGCCAGCAGTTTAGGGCGTCCCCCTCAAGAGACCCAGTACTTC